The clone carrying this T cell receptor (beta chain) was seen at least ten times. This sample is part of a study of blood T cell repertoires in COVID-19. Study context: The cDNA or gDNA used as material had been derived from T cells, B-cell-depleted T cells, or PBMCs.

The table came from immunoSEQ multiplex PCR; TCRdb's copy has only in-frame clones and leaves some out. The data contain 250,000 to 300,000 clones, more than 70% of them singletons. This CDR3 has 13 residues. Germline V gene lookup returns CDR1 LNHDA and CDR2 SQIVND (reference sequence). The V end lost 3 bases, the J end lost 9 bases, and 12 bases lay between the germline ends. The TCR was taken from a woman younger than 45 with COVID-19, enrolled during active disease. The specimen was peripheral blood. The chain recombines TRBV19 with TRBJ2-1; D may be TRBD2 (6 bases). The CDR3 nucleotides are TGTGCCAGTAGTATTGGGGCAGCGGGTGAGCAGTTCTTC. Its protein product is CASSIGAAGEQFF.